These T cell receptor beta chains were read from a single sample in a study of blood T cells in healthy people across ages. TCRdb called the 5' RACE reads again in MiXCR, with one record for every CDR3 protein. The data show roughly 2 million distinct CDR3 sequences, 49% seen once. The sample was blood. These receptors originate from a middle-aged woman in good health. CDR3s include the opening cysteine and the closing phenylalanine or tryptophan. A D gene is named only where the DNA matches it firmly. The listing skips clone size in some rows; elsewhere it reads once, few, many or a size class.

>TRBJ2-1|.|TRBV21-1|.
CASSKETDEQFF
TGTGCCAGCAGCAAAGAAACAGACGAGCAGTTCTTC
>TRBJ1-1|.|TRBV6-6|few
CASSTTGFTEAFF
TGTGCCAGCAGTACCACAGGGTTCACTGAAGCTTTCTTT
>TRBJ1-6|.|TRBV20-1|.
CSARFNYNSPLHF
TGCAGTGCACGGTTCAACTATAATTCACCCCTCCACTTT
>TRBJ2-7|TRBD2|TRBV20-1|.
CSADLAGSYEQYF
TGCAGTGCGGATCTAGCGGGGTCCTACGAGCAGTACTTC
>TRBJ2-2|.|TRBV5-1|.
CASSLSDGELFF
TGCGCCAGCAGCTTATCGGATGGGGAGCTGTTTTTT
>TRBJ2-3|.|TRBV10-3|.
CAISDPRGRTDTQYF
TGTGCCATCAGTGATCCGCGGGGAAGGACAGATACGCAGTATTTT
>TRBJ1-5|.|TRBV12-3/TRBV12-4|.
CASSFGGGQMNQPQHF
TGTGCCAGCAGTTTCGGTGGAGGACAGATGAATCAGCCCCAGCATTTT
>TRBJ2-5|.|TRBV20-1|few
CSARDLLGGETQYF
TGCAGTGCTAGAGATCTTTTGGGCGGAGAGACCCAGTACTTC
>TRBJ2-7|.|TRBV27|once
CASGIRAGPYEQYF
TGTGCCAGCGGGATCAGGGCTGGTCCCTACGAGCAGTACTTC
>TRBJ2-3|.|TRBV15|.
CATSSVRPASSTDTQYF
TGTGCCACCAGCAGCGTAAGACCAGCGAGCAGCACAGATACGCAGTATTTT
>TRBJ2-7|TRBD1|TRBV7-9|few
CASRQPEGAGEQYF
TGTGCCAGCAGACAACCTGAGGGGGCTGGCGAGCAGTACTTC
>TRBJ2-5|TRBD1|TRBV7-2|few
CASSLAGQVQYF
TGTGCCAGCAGCTTAGCGGGACAGGTCCAGTACTTC
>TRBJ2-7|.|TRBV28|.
CASSLPSGDEQYF
TGTGCCAGCAGTTTACCTTCAGGGGACGAGCAGTACTTC
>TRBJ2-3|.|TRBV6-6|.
CASSYSGGRGRDTQYF
TGTGCCAGCAGTTACTCAGGGGGAAGGGGTAGGGATACGCAGTATTTT
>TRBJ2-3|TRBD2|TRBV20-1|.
CSARDVGLAGPNTDTQYF
TGCAGTGCTAGAGATGTCGGGCTAGCGGGACCCAACACAGATACGCAGTATTTT
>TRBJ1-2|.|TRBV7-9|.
CASSSILGQGTYGYTF
TGTGCCAGCAGTTCGATCCTCGGGCAGGGGACCTATGGCTACACCTTC
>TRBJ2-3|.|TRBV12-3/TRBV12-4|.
CASKGIIDTQYF
TGTGCCAGCAAGGGTATCATAGATACGCAGTATTTT
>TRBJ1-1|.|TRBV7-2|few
CASSLAGSGQGNTEAFF
TGTGCCAGCAGCTTAGCGGGGTCAGGCCAAGGGAACACTGAAGCTTTCTTT
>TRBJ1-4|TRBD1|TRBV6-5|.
CASSDFDRGSNEKLFF
TGTGCCAGCAGTGACTTTGACAGGGGATCTAATGAAAAACTGTTTTTT
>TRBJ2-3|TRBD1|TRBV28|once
CATDFAGTGGHRDTQYF
TGTGCCACGGATTTCGCCGGGACAGGGGGCCATAGGGATACGCAGTATTTT
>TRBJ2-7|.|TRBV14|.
CASGRQAYEQYF
TGTGCCAGCGGACGACAGGCCTACGAGCAGTACTTC
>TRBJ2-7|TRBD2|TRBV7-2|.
CASSNLVKASGGFYEQYF
TGTGCCAGCAGCAACCTCGTTAAGGCTAGCGGGGGGTTCTACGAGCAGTACTTC
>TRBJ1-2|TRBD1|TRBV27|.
CASRAGQGAFYGYTF
TGTGCCAGCAGAGCTGGACAGGGGGCTTTCTATGGCTACACCTTC
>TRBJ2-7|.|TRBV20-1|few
CSARAEGFTYEQYF
TGCAGTGCTAGGGCAGAGGGGTTTACCTACGAGCAGTACTTC
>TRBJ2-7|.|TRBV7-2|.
CASSLTGHLEQYF
TGTGCCAGCAGCTTAACGGGACACCTCGAGCAGTACTTC
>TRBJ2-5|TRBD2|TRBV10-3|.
CAISKMPGLVRETQYF
TGTGCCATCAGTAAAATGCCGGGACTAGTAAGGGAGACCCAGTACTTC
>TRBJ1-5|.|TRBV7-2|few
CASSQFSEPQHF
TGTGCCAGCAGTCAATTTTCAGAGCCCCAGCATTTT
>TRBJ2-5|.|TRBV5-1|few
CASSPLQGGKTQYF
TGCGCCAGCAGCCCGCTACAGGGAGGAAAGACCCAGTACTTC
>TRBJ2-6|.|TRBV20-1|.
CSAAESGANVLTF
TGCAGTGCTGCTGAATCTGGGGCCAACGTCCTGACTTTC
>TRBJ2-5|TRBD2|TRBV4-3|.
CASSQASSGGRETQYF
TGCGCCAGCAGCCAAGCTTCTAGCGGGGGAAGGGAGACCCAGTACTTC
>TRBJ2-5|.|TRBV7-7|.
CASSPRGGVFAETQYF
TGTGCTAGCAGCCCACGAGGGGGGGTTTTTGCGGAGACCCAGTACTTC
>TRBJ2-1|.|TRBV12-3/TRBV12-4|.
CASSFAGPGNEQFF
TGTGCCAGCAGTTTCGCGGGGCCAGGGAATGAGCAGTTCTTC
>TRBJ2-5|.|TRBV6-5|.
CASSYSTQVPSITYF
TGTGCCAGCAGTTACTCTACTCAAGTCCCCAGTATTACGTACTTC
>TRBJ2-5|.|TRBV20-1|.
CSALDSTQETQYF
TGCAGTGCTCTGGACTCAACCCAAGAGACCCAGTACTTC
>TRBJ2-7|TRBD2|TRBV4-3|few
CASSQAVAGASSYEQYF
TGCGCCAGCAGCCAAGCTGTAGCGGGGGCGAGCTCCTACGAGCAGTACTTC
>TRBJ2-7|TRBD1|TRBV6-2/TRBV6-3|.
CASRPSLGTGGYEQYF
TGTGCCAGCAGACCCTCCTTAGGGACAGGGGGCTACGAGCAGTACTTC
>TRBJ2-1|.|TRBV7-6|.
CASRNHNEQFF
TGTGCCAGCCGAAACCACAATGAGCAGTTCTTC
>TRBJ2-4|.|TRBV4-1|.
CASSQAAGAGYIQYF
TGCGCCAGCAGCCAAGCCGCGGGGGCTGGGTACATTCAGTACTTC
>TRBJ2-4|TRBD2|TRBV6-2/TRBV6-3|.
CASRSGGANIQYF
TGTGCCAGCAGGTCCGGGGGGGCAAACATTCAGTACTTC
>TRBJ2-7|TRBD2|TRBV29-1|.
CSVVGGLTYEQYF
TGCAGCGTTGTGGGGGGACTAACCTACGAGCAGTACTTC
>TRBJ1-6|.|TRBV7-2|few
CASSLAGAQLPSPLHF
TGTGCCAGCAGCTTAGCGGGGGCGCAGCTTCCATCACCCCTCCACTTT
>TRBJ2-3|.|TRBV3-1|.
CASSHRTVQLTDTQYF
TGTGCCAGCAGCCACCGGACGGTACAACTCACAGATACGCAGTATTTT
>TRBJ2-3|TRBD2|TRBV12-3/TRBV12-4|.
CASSYLAGGIRDTQYF
TGTGCCAGCAGTTACCTAGCGGGGGGAATTAGGGATACGCAGTATTTT
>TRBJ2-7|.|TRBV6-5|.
CASSGTVSSYEQYF
TGTGCCAGCAGCGGGACCGTGAGCTCCTACGAGCAGTACTTC
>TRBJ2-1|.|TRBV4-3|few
CASRLVGGGAGNEQFF
TGCGCCAGCAGACTAGTAGGAGGGGGCGCTGGGAATGAGCAGTTCTTC
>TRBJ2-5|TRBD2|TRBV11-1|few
CASSRVAGEETQYF
TGTGCCAGCAGCAGAGTAGCGGGGGAGGAGACCCAGTACTTC
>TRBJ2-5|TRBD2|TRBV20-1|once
CSARSQLAGDRSGETQYF
TGCAGTGCTAGGAGCCAACTGGCGGGGGACCGCTCTGGGGAGACCCAGTACTTC
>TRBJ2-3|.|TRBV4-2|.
CASSQRSIGLTDTQYF
TGTGCCAGCAGCCAACGCTCAATCGGGCTCACAGATACGCAGTATTTT
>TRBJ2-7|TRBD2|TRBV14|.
CASSQILTSGIYEQYF
TGTGCCAGCAGCCAAATATTGACTAGCGGGATCTACGAGCAGTACTTC
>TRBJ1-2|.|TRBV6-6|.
CASSYDSPNYGYTF
TGTGCCAGCAGTTACGACAGTCCTAACTATGGCTACACCTTC
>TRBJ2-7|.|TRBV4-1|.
CASSQDRAGRYEQYF
TGCGCCAGCAGCCAAGATAGGGCAGGCCGTTACGAGCAGTACTTC
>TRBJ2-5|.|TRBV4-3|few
CASSEVVGRQETQYF
TGCGCCAGCAGCGAGGTGGTCGGGAGACAAGAGACCCAGTACTTC